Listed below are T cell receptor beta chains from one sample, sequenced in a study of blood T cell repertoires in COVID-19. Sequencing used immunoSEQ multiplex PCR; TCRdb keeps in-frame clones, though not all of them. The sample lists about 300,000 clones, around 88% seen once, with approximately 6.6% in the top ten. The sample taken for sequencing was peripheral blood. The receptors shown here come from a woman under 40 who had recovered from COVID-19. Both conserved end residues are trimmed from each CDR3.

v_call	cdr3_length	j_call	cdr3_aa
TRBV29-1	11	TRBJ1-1	SVVQPRDTEAF
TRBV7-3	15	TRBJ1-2	ASSFRDRRKSNYGYT
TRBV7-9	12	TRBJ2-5	ASSYRGSQETQY
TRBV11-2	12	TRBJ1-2	ASSLERVNYGYT
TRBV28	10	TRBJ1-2	ASSQLNYGYT
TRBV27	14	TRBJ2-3	ASSFHRRDKGDTQY
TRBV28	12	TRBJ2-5	ASSSGTGGETQY
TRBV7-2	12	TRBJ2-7	ASSSRTGVYEQY
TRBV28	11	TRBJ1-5	AISDRDNQPQH
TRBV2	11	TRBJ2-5	ASSEDTQETQY
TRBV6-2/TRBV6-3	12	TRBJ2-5	ASSYYRDQETQY
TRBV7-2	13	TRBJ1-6	ASSLVSQGNSPLH
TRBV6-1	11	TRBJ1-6	ASSELRDSPLH
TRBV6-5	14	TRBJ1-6	ASSYSFQGSGSPLH
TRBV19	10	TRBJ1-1	ASTREGTEAF
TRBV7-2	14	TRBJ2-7	ASSPGSRGGSYEQY
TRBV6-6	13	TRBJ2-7	ASSYLGTSGDEQY
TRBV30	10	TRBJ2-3	AWSTGQDTQY
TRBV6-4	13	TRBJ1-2	ASSRNPGQGNGYT
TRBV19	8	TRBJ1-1	ATGNTEAF
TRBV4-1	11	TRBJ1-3	ASSQPLANTIY
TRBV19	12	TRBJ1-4	ASASGQANEKLF
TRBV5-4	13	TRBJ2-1	ASSPPQGALNEQF
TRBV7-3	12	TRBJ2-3	ASSLLGLRDTQY
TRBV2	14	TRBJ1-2	ASSALGTAVNYGYT
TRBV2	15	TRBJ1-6	ASSDRDRVAYNSPLH
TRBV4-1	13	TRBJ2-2	ASSRTAMNTGELF
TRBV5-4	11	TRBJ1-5	ASSSGFNQPQH
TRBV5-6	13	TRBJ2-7	ASISRYEGFYEQY
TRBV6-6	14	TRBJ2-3	ASSSRGQGAPDTQY
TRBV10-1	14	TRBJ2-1	ASSDPPSGGIHEQF
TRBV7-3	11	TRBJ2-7	ASSLGGAGEQY
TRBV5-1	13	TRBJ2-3	ASSLGGGKADTQY
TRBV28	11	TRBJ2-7	ASIPTVTYEQY
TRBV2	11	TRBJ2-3	ASTGLAGGTQY
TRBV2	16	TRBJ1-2	ASSEAEGLPHSNYGYT
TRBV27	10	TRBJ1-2	ASGRRRYGYT
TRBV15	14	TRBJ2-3	ATSRDGTGNQDTQY
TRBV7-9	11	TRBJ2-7	ASSYGTSAEQY